The rows below give T cell receptor beta chains drawn from one sample of a study of T cells in Graves' hyperthyroidism and ophthalmopathy. TCRdb re-derived calls from the multiplex PCR reads in MiXCR, one entry per CDR3 protein. The sample shows fewer than 800,000 distinct CDR3 sequences, roughly 17% of them seen only once. The sample comprised blood. These receptors were obtained from a man between 18 and 35 years old with Graves' hyperthyroidism. Both conserved end residues are part of each CDR3. A D gene is named only where the DNA matches it firmly. The size field is filled for only some rows; it gives once, few, many or a size class.

J	D	V	size	DNA	CDR3
TRBJ2-2	TRBD1	TRBV12-3/TRBV12-4	few	TGTGCCAGCAGCTTTTTCCCCGCAACCGGGACAGGGGCTTCCGGGGAGCTGTTTTTT	CASSFFPATGTGASGELFF
TRBJ1-5	.	TRBV30	many	TGTGCCTGGAGACCGGTCGGGGCAGCCAATCAGCCCCAGCATTTT	CAWRPVGAANQPQHF
TRBJ2-3	TRBD1	TRBV24-1	many	TGTGCCACCAGTGACACGGGACAGAGTGGGACAGATACGCAGTATTTT	CATSDTGQSGTDTQYF
TRBJ2-7	TRBD1	TRBV28	many	TGTGCCGCCCTGGACAGGGCTTTCGAGCAGTACTTC	CAALDRAFEQYF
TRBJ2-4	.	TRBV9	.	TGTGCCAGCAGCGGGAGTGGAGGAGCAGCCAAAAACATTCAGTACTTC	CASSGSGGAAKNIQYF
TRBJ2-1	.	TRBV7-2	many	TGTGCCAGCAGCCAGCGCGGGAATGAGCAGTTCTTC	CASSQRGNEQFF
TRBJ2-2	.	TRBV7-9	.	TGTGCCAGCAGCCCCCACGGAGTAACGAACACCGGGGAGCTGTTTTTT	CASSPHGVTNTGELFF
TRBJ2-7	.	TRBV13	few	TGTGCCAGCAGCCAGCCCCAGCGGAGGTACGAGCAGTACTTC	CASSQPQRRYEQYF
TRBJ2-7	.	TRBV12-3/TRBV12-4	many	TGTGCCAGCAGTTTACAGGGATCCACCGAGCAGTACTTC	CASSLQGSTEQYF
TRBJ1-5	.	TRBV3-2	few	TGTGCCAGCAGCCAAGACCACCCCGGGAATGGGCAGCCCCAGCATTTT	CASSQDHPGNGQPQHF
TRBJ2-7	TRBD2	TRBV30	many	TGTGCCTGGAGTGCTAGCGGGCCCGCCTACGAGCAGTACTTC	CAWSASGPAYEQYF
TRBJ2-7	.	TRBV19	many	TGTGCCACCCTAAAGGCCGATTCCTACGAGCAGTACTTC	CATLKADSYEQYF
TRBJ2-7	TRBD2	TRBV24-1	few	TGTGCCACCAGTGATCCTTTACTAGCGAGGAGCTCCTACGAGCAGTACTTC	CATSDPLLARSSYEQYF
TRBJ1-1	.	TRBV28	.	TGTGCCAGCAGTTTTATGGGACCGAGAACTGAAGCTTTCTTT	CASSFMGPRTEAFF
TRBJ2-7	TRBD1	TRBV6-2/TRBV6-3	many	TGTGCCAGCAGACAGACAGGGGGTTACGAGCAGTACTTC	CASRQTGGYEQYF
TRBJ2-1	TRBD1	TRBV24-1	.	TGTGCCACCAGTGGCTCCGGACAGGGCTTCTACAATGAGCAGTTCTTC	CATSGSGQGFYNEQFF
TRBJ2-3	TRBD1	TRBV24-1	.	TGTGCCACCAGTGAGACTTGGGCAGGGGGCCGAAGGCCCACAGATACGCAGTATTTT	CATSETWAGGRRPTDTQYF
TRBJ1-5	.	TRBV6-8	few	TGTGCCAGCGCTGAAAGGACGGGTTATCAGCCCCAGCATTTT	CASAERTGYQPQHF
TRBJ2-7	.	TRBV5-4	.	TGTGCCAGCAGCTTCGAAACAGTGGGATTAGTGAAGCAGTACTTC	CASSFETVGLVKQYF
TRBJ2-6	.	TRBV10-3	.	TGTGCCATCAGTGAGAAGGCCACTCGGTCTGGGGCCAACGTCCTGACTTTC	CAISEKATRSGANVLTF
TRBJ2-1	TRBD2	TRBV4-2	few	TGTGCCAGCAGCCAAGAAGAGGCGGGAGGGTTCAATGAGCAGTTCTTC	CASSQEEAGGFNEQFF
TRBJ2-2	.	TRBV7-3	many	TGTGCCAGCAGGACAGTGACCGGGGAGCTGTTTTTT	CASRTVTGELFF
TRBJ2-1	.	TRBV7-2	many	TGTGCCAGCAGCTTAGCGGTGGACCGTGGTGTCCGGGGCTACTACAATGAGCAGTTCTTC	CASSLAVDRGVRGYYNEQFF
TRBJ2-7	TRBD2	TRBV10-1	.	TGCGCCAGCACCATGACTAGCGTCCCCTACGAGCAGTACTTC	CASTMTSVPYEQYF
TRBJ2-3	.	TRBV7-9	many	TGTGCCAGCAGCTGGCCTACAGGGATCCTCACAGATACGCAGTATTTT	CASSWPTGILTDTQYF
TRBJ1-6	.	TRBV27	.	TGTGCCAGCAGTTTTCGCAGGGAGGGGAATTCACCCCTCCACTTT	CASSFRREGNSPLHF
TRBJ2-7	.	TRBV12-3/TRBV12-4	.	TGTGCCAGCAGTTTAGGAAGTGGGGGGCAGTACTTC	CASSLGSGGQYF
TRBJ2-2	.	TRBV2	many	TGTGCCAGCAGTGAAGTTGGGGCCGGGGAGCTGTTTTTT	CASSEVGAGELFF
TRBJ1-2	.	TRBV10-2	.	TGCGCCAGCAACGAGCAGGGAGCCCGTCTCTATGGCTACACCTTC	CASNEQGARLYGYTF
TRBJ2-1	TRBD2	TRBV4-1	few	TGCGCCAGCAGCCCACGCGAGCTAGCGGGAGTCCATGAGCAGTTCTTC	CASSPRELAGVHEQFF
TRBJ2-5	.	TRBV20-1	.	TGCAGTGCTAGAAGGATTAAGGAGACCCAGTACTTC	CSARRIKETQYF
TRBJ2-5	.	TRBV6-2/TRBV6-3	many	TGTGCCAGCAGTTATCCGGCCGAGGAGACCCAGTACTTC	CASSYPAEETQYF
TRBJ2-7	TRBD2	TRBV6-2/TRBV6-3	.	TGTGCCAGCAATTCCCCTCCGAGGGAACTAGCGGATACCTACGAGCAGTACTTC	CASNSPPRELADTYEQYF
TRBJ2-7	.	TRBV19	.	TGTGCCAGTAGTATCAGAAAGGGAGAGCAGTACTTC	CASSIRKGEQYF
TRBJ2-7	.	TRBV6-7	.	TGTGCCAGCAAGGTATCGGTCTGCGGTTTCTACGAGCAGTACTTC	CASKVSVCGFYEQYF
TRBJ2-5	TRBD2	TRBV4-2	.	TGTGCCAGCAGCCCTATGCAACTAGCGGGAGAAGAGACCCAGTACTTC	CASSPMQLAGEETQYF
TRBJ2-2	.	TRBV28	.	TGTGCCGGAAGCTCCCCGGGGGACACCGGGGAGCTGTTTTTT	CAGSSPGDTGELFF
TRBJ2-6	.	TRBV10-3	few	TGTACCATCAGTGAGTCGGGGGTTCGGGAAGGGGCCAACGTCCTGACTTTC	CTISESGVREGANVLTF
TRBJ1-1	.	TRBV11-3	few	TGTGCCAGCAGCCTCGGGGTAGCGAACACTGAAGCTTTCTTT	CASSLGVANTEAFF
TRBJ2-1	.	TRBV7-9	many	TGTGCCAGCAGCCTCCTCACTGAGAATGAGCAGTTCTTC	CASSLLTENEQFF
TRBJ2-7	TRBD1	TRBV7-9	many	TGTGCCAGCAGCGAACCCCTTACTGGACAGGTCGCCTACGAGCAGTACTTC	CASSEPLTGQVAYEQYF
TRBJ2-7	TRBD2	TRBV7-9	.	TGTGCCACCGAGGGGACTAGCGGGAGAGGTTGGGAGCAGTACTTC	CATEGTSGRGWEQYF
TRBJ2-3	TRBD2	TRBV11-1	many	TGTGCCAGCAGCAGCCCCCTAGCGGGAGACACAGATACGCAGTATTTT	CASSSPLAGDTDTQYF
TRBJ2-3	.	TRBV19	few	TGTGCCAGTACCGTGGACGGATTCAGCACAGATACGCAGTATTTT	CASTVDGFSTDTQYF
TRBJ2-2	TRBD2	TRBV6-1	once	TGTGCCAGCAGACTAGCGGATATCACCGGGGAGCTGTTTTTT	CASRLADITGELFF
TRBJ2-1	TRBD1	TRBV11-2	many	TGTGCCAGCAGCGTCGACAGGGCCAATGAGCAGTTCTTC	CASSVDRANEQFF
TRBJ2-7	.	TRBV3-1	many	TGTGCCAGCAGCCCGACCACAGGGATACCCTACGAGCAGTACTTC	CASSPTTGIPYEQYF
TRBJ2-7	.	TRBV20-1	.	TGCAGTGCCGGTCGGGACGGACACTACGAGCAGTACTTC	CSAGRDGHYEQYF
TRBJ1-1	TRBD1	TRBV18	many	TGTGCCAGCTACGAAACCAGGGGGGACACTGAAGCTTTCTTT	CASYETRGDTEAFF
TRBJ2-5	.	TRBV9	few	TGTGCCAGCAGCGTAGGGACTAGGGACATTCAAGAGACCCAGTACTTC	CASSVGTRDIQETQYF
TRBJ1-1	.	TRBV7-9	few	TGTGCCAGCAGCTTAGGGGCACGAGAAGCTTTCTTT	CASSLGAREAFF
TRBJ2-2	TRBD2	TRBV7-3	few	TGTGCCAGCAGCCCCCTGGGGGGGTCGGACACCGGGGAGCTGTTTTTT	CASSPLGGSDTGELFF
TRBJ2-1	.	TRBV28	few	TGTGCCAGCAGTTTAGCGGGACCTGACAATGAGCAGTTCTTC	CASSLAGPDNEQFF
TRBJ1-5	.	TRBV28	.	TGTGCCAGCACCCAGGAGGGGCTGGGTTCGAGCAATCAGCCCCAGCATTTT	CASTQEGLGSSNQPQHF
TRBJ2-7	TRBD2	TRBV3-1	many	TGTGCCAGCAGCCCCCACCCCCGAACTAGCGGGAGCTACGAGCAGTACTTC	CASSPHPRTSGSYEQYF
TRBJ1-5	TRBD1	TRBV20-1	few	TGCAGTGCTAGAACATCCGGGACAGCTAATCAGCCCCAGCATTTT	CSARTSGTANQPQHF
TRBJ2-7	TRBD1	TRBV19	many	TGTGCCAGCCGGGACAGGGGGCTCGTCGAGCAGTACTTC	CASRDRGLVEQYF
TRBJ1-1	TRBD1	TRBV30	many	TGTGCCTGGAGTGACCGGGACAGGGGGGCTGAAGCTTTCTTT	CAWSDRDRGAEAFF
TRBJ2-1	.	TRBV18	many	TGTGCCAGCTCGGTGATTAGGGAAAATGAGCAGTTCTTC	CASSVIRENEQFF
TRBJ2-5	TRBD2	TRBV11-2	.	TGCGCCAGCAGCACCCCCGGAAAGCGGGAGCAAGAGACCCAGTACTTC	CASSTPGKREQETQYF